Below are 4 T cell receptor beta chains sequenced from a single sample in a study of blood T cell repertoires in COVID-19. The protocol was immunoSEQ multiplex PCR, while the TCRdb copy is restricted to in-frame clones and leaves out a portion. The sample contains about 77,000 clones, 80% of which appear only once. The sample taken for sequencing was peripheral blood. The receptors here all came from a woman in her sixties or seventies with acute or convalescent COVID-19.

The V and J genes are TRBV3-1 (or the pseudogene TRBV3-2) and TRBJ1-4, with D uncertain. Germline-derived CDR1 and CDR2 are LGHDT and YNNKEL (reference sequence). V lost 1 base to trimming and J lost 1 base, with 7 bases between them. The length of the CDR3 is 15 residues. CDR3 loop: CASSQGPVTNEKLFF. The CDR3 DNA reads TGTGCCAGCAGCCAAGGGCCAGTAACTAATGAAAAACTGTTTTTT.

The V call is TRBV5-6, the J call TRBJ1-2; D is ambiguous. Per germline, CDR1 SGHDT and CDR2 YYEEEE. The V and J ends lost 3 bases and 5 bases respectively, with 20 bases between them. The CDR3 loop spans 16 amino acids. The CDR3 spells CASSSPGADLLYGYTF. For the CDR3, the DNA is TGTGCCAGCAGCTCACCCGGAGCAGACTTATTGTATGGCTACACCTTC. The complete variable domain, with remaining parts taken from reference TRBV5-6 and TRBJ1-2, reads DAGVTQSPTHLIKTRGQQVTLRCSPKSGHDTVSWYQQALGQGPQFIFQYYEEEERQRGNFPDRFSGHQFPNYSSELNVNALLLGDSALYLCASSSPGADLLYGYTFGSGTRLTVV.

This clone is a singleton in its sample. This chain joins TRBV5-1 and TRBJ1-2; D ambiguous. Per germline, CDR1 SGHRS and CDR2 YFSETQ. This CDR3 is 16 amino acids long. The ends were cut back, 4 bases at V and 3 bases at J, with 19 bases in the middle. The CDR3 DNA reads TGCGCCAGCAGCCTCGGCGACGGCCCTGCGGACTATGGCTACACCTTC. It is translated as CASSLGDGPADYGYTF. Full variable domain (remainder filled in from reference TRBV5-1 and TRBJ1-2): KAGVTQTPRYLIKTRGQQVTLSCSPISGHRSVSWYQQTPGQGLQFLFEYFSETQRNKGNFPGRFSGRQFSNSRSEMNVSTLELGDSALYLCASSLGDGPADYGYTFGSGTRLTVV.

J is TRBJ2-2 and V is TRBV7-6; D not resolved. Trimming removed 2 bases from V and 0 bases from J, with 13 bases in between. CDR3 length equals 17 residues. Germline V lookup: CDR1 SGHVS, CDR2 FNYEAQ. The CDR3 sequence: CASSLTPLGANTGELFF. The CDR3 bases are TGTGCCAGCAGCTTAACCCCTTTGGGCGCGAACACCGGGGAGCTGTTTTTT.